The clone carrying this TCR beta chain was counted at least ten times. This record belongs to a study of identical twins. A single record per CDR3 protein comes from TCRdb applying MiXCR to the 5' RACE reads. Of around 290,000 distinct CDR3 sequences listed, roughly 9% were seen once; the top ten hold around 7.1%. With 0 bases removed from V and 1 base from J, the gap between germline ends came to 8 bases. Per the germline V gene, CDR1 is DFQATT and CDR2 is SNEGSKA (reference sequence). The CDR3 spans 14 residues. These data also formed part of another study, on yellow fever vaccine responses in identical twins. That paper states: Twins reportedly appeared to share part of their vaccine T cell response while keeping part individual.

The sequenced material came from CD8+ T cells sorted from blood. V is TRBV20-1 and J is TRBJ2-3; D remains unclear. The source of this sequence is a woman under 30 in good health. The CDR3 reads CSARDVGGTDTQYF. The CDR3 bases are TGCAGTGCTAGAGATGTTGGGGGCACAGATACGCAGTATTTT.